The subject of this entry is one TCR beta chain. The germline CDR1 and CDR2 sequences are ENHRY and SYGVKD. V dropped 6 bases and J dropped 1 base, with 9 bases sitting between them. This CDR3 has 14 residues. The RNA input was roughly 0.45 to 1 ug, and it was reverse transcribed with random hexamers. TCR beta CDR3 was amplified by immunoSEQ covering 54 Vbeta and 13 Jbeta. In TCRdb, the immunoSEQ multiplex PCR reads were re-called with MiXCR into one record per CDR3 protein. The data hold around 280,000 distinct CDR3 sequences, with around 83% observed a single time. The multiple sclerosis controls were treatment-naive patients, and their relapsing-remitting disease was stable or active. This record comes from a study of CD8 T cells in Susac syndrome.

The V gene is TRBV10-3, the J gene TRBJ2-2; no clear D. The sequence came from a human donor with multiple sclerosis. The specimen sequenced was CD8+ T cells from PBMCs. The CDR3 region is CAISSSKNTGELFF. The CDR3, as DNA: TGTGCCATCAGCTCAAGTAAGAACACCGGGGAGCTGTTTTTT.